One T cell receptor beta chain is described in this entry. From RNA, the CDR3 regions of TCR beta chains were amplified and sequenced. HTBI-primed RT-PCR formed the first round, and a multiplex PCR formed the second. TCRdb ran MiXCR on the multiplex PCR reads and lists one entry per CDR3 protein. The repertoire includes about 700,000 distinct CDR3 sequences, about 38% of them detected once, and more than 3% sits in the top ten. This sample stems from a study of Graves' ophthalmopathy and Graves' hyperthyroidism. Moderate-to-severe activity, CAS ≥3, NOSPECS ≥4 and a duration under 3 months were seen in donors with ophthalmopathy. Orbital computed tomography and thyroid ultrasound, along with TRAb, serum thyroxine and clinical symptoms, underpinned diagnosis. There are 15 residues in the CDR3. The V gene end was trimmed by 5 bases and the J gene end by 1 base; junction bases not matched to a gene: 5. The germline V gene has CDR1 KGHDR and CDR2 SFDVKD.

The sequencing input was peripheral blood. The clonotype originates from an adult man with Graves' ophthalmopathy. This sequence joins TRBV24-1 and TRBJ2-3, with 7 bases fitting TRBD1. The CDR3 spells CATSVPGQRTDTQYF. CDR3 in DNA: TGTGCCACCAGTGTCCCGGGACAGCGCACAGATACGCAGTATTTT.